This passage covers 30 T cell receptor beta chains from one sample sequenced in a study of OX40 agonist ivuxolimab in advanced cancers. TCRdb keeps only in-frame clones here, not all; method: immunoSEQ multiplex PCR. The sample lists about 55,000 clones, 88% seen once, with 6.9% in the top ten. Sample: CD4+ or CD8+ T cells sorted from blood, taken in a trial of the OX40 agonist ivuxolimab. These receptors were obtained from an adult with an advanced solid tumor such as melanoma, head and neck, liver or kidney cancer.

This chain uses TRBV5-6 with TRBJ1-6; D may be TRBD1 (5 bases). The CDR3 has 14 amino acids. V was clipped by 0 bases and J by 9 bases, with 10 bases between them. In germline, CDR1 is SGHDT, CDR2 YYEEEE. The CDR3, as DNA: TGTGCCAGCAGCTTGGGCCAGGGACTTTCACCCCTCCACTTT. Translation gives CASSLGQGLSPLHF.

The V call is TRBV7-2, the J call TRBJ1-5; D call uncertain. The germline gives CDR1 SGHTA, CDR2 FQGNSA. V lost 1 base to trimming and J lost 7 bases, with 11 bases between them. The CDR3 totals 14 residues. This chain's CDR3 is CASSLDWTGQPQHF. The CDR3 nucleotides read TGTGCCAGCAGCTTAGATTGGACGGGCCAGCCCCAGCATTTT.

The J gene is TRBJ2-5, the V gene TRBV7-9, with TRBD1 as a possible D gene (6 bases). Germline-derived CDR1 and CDR2 are SEHNR and FQNEAQ (reference sequence). The CDR3 runs 14 residues. Trimming took 7 bases from V and 1 from J, leaving 13 bases between them. The CDR3 DNA reads TGTGCCAGCACACCGGGGACAACCCAAGAGACCCAGTACTTC. This gives the protein CASTPGTTQETQYF. The entire variable domain, with the rest obtained from reference TRBV7-9 and TRBJ2-5, is as follows: DTGVSQNPRHKITKRGQNVTFRCDPISEHNRLYWYRQTLGQGPEFLTYFQNEAQLEKSRLLSDRFSAERPKGSFSTLEIQRTEQGDSAMYLCASTPGTTQETQYFGPGTRLLVL.

V and J are TRBV28 and TRBJ1-3; tentatively, D is TRBD1 (5 bases). V was pared by 6 bases and J by 2 bases, with 11 bases between. This CDR3 spans 14 amino acids. Germline CDR1 and CDR2: MDHEN and SYDVKM. In DNA form, the CDR3 reads TGTGCCAGCAGCTCCTTAGGGGCTGGAAACACCATATATTTT. This translates into CASSSLGAGNTIYF.

The V gene is TRBV5-1, the J gene TRBJ2-6; D might be TRBD1 (5 bases). V was pared by 4 bases and J by 0 bases, with 14 bases between. The CDR3 contains 17 residues. Germline V gives CDR1 SGHRS, CDR2 YFSETQ. The CDR3 reads CASSLNYQGSGANVLTF. In DNA, the CDR3 is TGCGCCAGCAGCCTGAACTACCAGGGCTCTGGGGCCAACGTCCTGACTTTC.

The J gene is TRBJ2-7, the V gene TRBV18, with 12 nucleotides matching TRBD2. There are 15 residues in the CDR3. The germline V gene encodes CDR1 KGHSH and CDR2 LQKENI. After removal of 5 bases from V and 2 bases from J, the junction contained 4 bases not matched to a gene. For the CDR3, the DNA is TGTGCCAGCTCAAAAGGACTAGCGGGACCCTACGAGCAGTACTTC. Protein sequence: CASSKGLAGPYEQYF.

This clone was seen just once. The chain links TRBV5-6 to TRBJ1-6; 9 bases are shared with TRBD1. The CDR3 is 15 amino acids. V was clipped by 2 bases and J by 9 bases; unmatched bases: 6. Germline CDR1 and CDR2: SGHDT and YYEEEE. This CDR3 reads CASSFPGQGLSPLHF. For the CDR3, the DNA is TGTGCCAGCAGCTTCCCGGGACAGGGTCTTTCACCCCTCCACTTT. Full variable domain (missing parts from reference TRBV5-6 and TRBJ1-6): DAGVTQSPTHLIKTRGQQVTLRCSPKSGHDTVSWYQQALGQGPQFIFQYYEEEERQRGNFPDRFSGHQFPNYSSELNVNALLLGDSALYLCASSFPGQGLSPLHFGNGTRLTVT.

The CDR3 DNA sequence: TGTGCCAGCAGTGAACAGGGGAGGGTTGACGAGCAGTACTTC. Encoded protein: CASSEQGRVDEQYF. This chain joins TRBV2 and TRBJ2-7, with a possible D match to TRBD2 (7 bases). CDR1 and CDR2 (germline): SNHLY, FYNNEI. V gave up 2 bases and J gave up 5 bases, with 13 bases separating them. The CDR3 is 14 residues long. Combining the CDR3 with reference TRBV2 and TRBJ2-7 gives the whole variable domain EPEVTQTPSHQVTQMGQEVILRCVPISNHLYFYWYRQILGQKVEFLVSFYNNEISEKSEIFDDQFSVERPDGSNFTLKIRSTKLEDSAMYFCASSEQGRVDEQYFGPGTRLTVT.

The chain couples TRBV7-9 to TRBJ2-7, with D perhaps TRBD2 (6 bases). This CDR3 region has 16 residues. Germline-derived CDR1 and CDR2 are SEHNR and FQNEAQ (reference sequence). V lost 2 bases to trimming and J lost 4 bases, with 18 bases between them. As DNA, the CDR3 is TGTGCCAGCAGCTTAATCAAAGGACTTCTAGCGTACGAGCAGTACTTC. Translating gives CASSLIKGLLAYEQYF. Variable domain in full (rest from reference TRBV7-9 and TRBJ2-7): DTGVSQNPRHKITKRGQNVTFRCDPISEHNRLYWYRQTLGQGPEFLTYFQNEAQLEKSRLLSDRFSAERPKGSFSTLEIQRTEQGDSAMYLCASSLIKGLLAYEQYFGPGTRLTVT.

This clone was counted a few times. The DNA of the CDR3 is TGCGCCAGCAGCGAGAGGACAGGAGTCTACACCTTC. Its translation is CASSERTGVYTF. The chain recombines TRBV10-1 with TRBJ1-2, with 7 positions matching TRBD1. This CDR3 comprises 12 residues. From germline, CDR1 is WNHNN and CDR2 SYGVQD (reference sequence). The V gene end was trimmed by 6 bases and the J gene end by 10 bases; junction bases not matched to a gene: 8.

V and J are TRBV7-3 and TRBJ1-2, with 7 bases aligning to TRBD1. CDR3 size: 13 residues. J lost 8 bases, V lost 3 bases, and 6 bases had no gene match. Germline V lookup: CDR1 SGHTA, CDR2 FQGTGA. The CDR3 DNA follows: TGTGCCAGCAGCTTCCAGGGGGTTAGGGGCTACACCTTC. Its protein product is CASSFQGVRGYTF.

This sequence joins TRBV6-1 and TRBJ1-5, with TRBD1 identical over 10 bases. The CDR3 contains 14 residues. Germline V gene data show CDR1 as MNHNS and CDR2 as SASEGT. The ends lost 7 bases at V and 4 bases at J; junction bases unmatched: 4. This CDR3 reads CASTPGQGNQPQHF. The CDR3 nucleotides are TGTGCCAGCACTCCGGGACAGGGGAATCAGCCCCAGCATTTT.

The rearrangement uses TRBV4-1 and TRBJ1-2; the D gene is possibly TRBD1 (5 bases). This CDR3 is 14 amino acids long. Germline V gene lookup returns CDR1 MGHRA and CDR2 YSYEKL. Trimming left V 0 bases short and J 1 base short, with 6 bases between. The CDR3 coding sequence is TGCGCCAGCAGCCAAGATCAGGGTAACTATGGCTACACCTTC. This sequence encodes CASSQDQGNYGYTF.

V is TRBV7-6 and J is TRBJ1-5; 7 bases are a match to TRBD1. The length of the CDR3 is 15 residues. J lost 4 bases, V lost 7 bases, and 10 bases had no gene match. Germline loops: CDR1 SGHVS, CDR2 FNYEAQ. This CDR3 is CASTPGRGHNQPQHF. CDR3 DNA sequence: TGTGCCAGCACCCCAGGGAGGGGGCATAATCAGCCCCAGCATTTT.

The chain uses TRBV7-9 and TRBJ1-5; D may be TRBD1 (5 bases). The CDR3 length is 12 residues. Germline V gene sequence: CDR1 SEHNR, CDR2 FQNEAQ (reference sequence). Deletions cut 6 bases from V and 5 bases from J, with 8 bases between. The CDR3 protein is CASSPGYQPQHF. In nucleotides, the CDR3 is TGTGCCAGCAGTCCAGGGTATCAGCCCCAGCATTTT. The full variable domain, with the rest looked up from reference TRBV7-9 and TRBJ1-5, is DTGVSQNPRHKITKRGQNVTFRCDPISEHNRLYWYRQTLGQGPEFLTYFQNEAQLEKSRLLSDRFSAERPKGSFSTLEIQRTEQGDSAMYLCASSPGYQPQHFGDGTRLSIL.

The J gene is TRBJ2-1, the V gene TRBV10-3; no reliable D call. The CDR3 runs to 11 residues. V lost 6 bases, J lost 9 bases, and 9 bases lay in between. In germline, CDR1 is ENHRY, CDR2 SYGVKD. CDR3 in amino acids: CAISPSSEQFF. The CDR3 bases are TGTGCCATCAGCCCAAGTAGTGAGCAGTTCTTC.

V usage is TRBV6-5 and J usage is TRBJ1-4, with unresolved D. V was cut by 2 bases and J by 8 bases, with 9 bases left in between. CDR1 and CDR2 (germline): MNHEY, SVGAGI. The CDR3 consists of 13 residues. CDR3 sequence (DNA): TGTGCCAGCAGTTACGGGCAACGAGAAAAACTGTTTTTT. The encoded protein is CASSYGQREKLFF.

J is TRBJ2-7 and V is TRBV2, with D perhaps assigned TRBD1 or TRBD2 (5 bases each). This CDR3 is built from 16 residues. Germline V CDR1 and CDR2: SNHLY, FYNNEI. The V gene lost 1 base and the J gene lost 3 bases, with 16 bases spanning the gap. The CDR3 spells CASSEDGRRGNYEQYF. The CDR3 DNA follows: TGTGCCAGCAGTGAAGATGGGAGAAGGGGCAACTACGAGCAGTACTTC.

The chain carries TRBV2 and TRBJ1-4, with a possible D match to TRBD1 (6 bases). The V end lost 0 bases, the J end lost 6 bases, and 14 bases lay between the germline ends. This CDR3 region has 16 residues. Germline CDR1 SNHLY, CDR2 FYNNEI. CDR3 nucleotides: TGTGCCAGCAGTGAAGCCGGTCAGGGGCGTGATGAAAAACTGTTTTTT. Amino acids: CASSEAGQGRDEKLFF.

This chain joins TRBV5-1 and TRBJ1-1, with a tentative D call TRBD1 (5 bases). This CDR3 has 16 amino acids. V was trimmed by 4 bases and J by 3 bases, leaving 19 bases between them. CDR1 SGHRS and CDR2 YFSETQ come from the germline V gene. CDR3 nucleotide sequence: TGCGCCAGCAGCCATGCATTGGGGACGGGGGACACTGAAGCTTTCTTT. This encodes CASSHALGTGDTEAFF.

The J gene is TRBJ2-2, the V gene TRBV19, with D tentatively TRBD1 (6 bases). Germline assignment: CDR1 LNHDA and CDR2 SQIVND (reference sequence). This CDR3 has 14 residues. Trimming took off 5 bases at V and 4 bases at J, with 11 bases between the two ends. The CDR3 protein is CASSQGSVTGELFF. CDR3 DNA: TGTGCCAGTAGTCAGGGGTCGGTCACCGGGGAGCTGTTTTTT.

The chain recombines TRBV28 with TRBJ2-7, with a weak D call TRBD1 (5 bases). Germline V lookup: CDR1 MDHEN, CDR2 SYDVKM. Deletions cut 6 bases from V and 1 base from J, with 10 bases between. The CDR3 has 13 amino acids. CDR3 DNA: TGTGCCAGCAGCCAAGGGGCTTCCTACGAGCAGTACTTC. This gives the protein CASSQGASYEQYF.

In this sample, this clone turned up once. The chain couples TRBV2 to TRBJ2-3; 12 bases map to TRBD2. There are 19 residues in the CDR3. Germline V lookup: CDR1 SNHLY, CDR2 FYNNEI. J gave up 4 bases and V 5 bases, and 16 bases lay outside the gene matches. CDR3 residues: CASSPTGTWTSGISDTQYF. CDR3 in DNA: TGTGCCAGCAGTCCGACAGGGACGTGGACTAGCGGGATTTCAGATACGCAGTATTTT. Complete variable domain (other parts from reference TRBV2 and TRBJ2-3): EPEVTQTPSHQVTQMGQEVILRCVPISNHLYFYWYRQILGQKVEFLVSFYNNEISEKSEIFDDQFSVERPDGSNFTLKIRSTKLEDSAMYFCASSPTGTWTSGISDTQYFGPGTRLTVL.

The CDR3 reads CASSRLGPGELFF. The CDR3 bases are TGTGCCAGCTCACGACTAGGGCCCGGGGAGCTGTTTTTT. V is TRBV18 and J is TRBJ2-2; TRBD2 is a possible D gene (6 bases). Germline CDR1 reads KGHSH; CDR2 reads LQKENI. The CDR3 has 13 residues. V lost 4 bases to trimming and J lost 6 bases, with 9 bases between them.

The chain uses TRBV7-9 and TRBJ2-7; TRBD2 might be the D (7 bases). Trimming removed 1 base from V and 5 bases from J, with 18 bases in between. Germline V gene lookup returns CDR1 SEHNR and CDR2 FQNEAQ (reference sequence). CDR3 length: 16 residues. This chain's CDR3 is CASSLGHSGRGNEQYF. CDR3 in DNA: TGTGCCAGCAGCTTAGGTCACTCGGGGAGGGGGAACGAGCAGTACTTC.

The chain has TRBV12-2 and TRBJ1-5; the table's D call TRBD1 went unverified against the DNA. TRBV12-2 is designated a pseudogene. This CDR3 is 16 amino acids long. Here the CDR3 DNA reads TGTGCCCGTAATGGCCCCGGGACAGTTAGCAATCAGCCCCAGCATTTT. Amino acid sequence: CARNGPGTVSNQPQHF.

The rearrangement joins TRBV29-1 to TRBJ2-7; D is undetermined. Germline CDR1 reads SQVTM; CDR2 reads ANQGSEA. CDR3 length: 12 amino acids. V gave up 5 bases and J gave up 4 bases, with 12 bases separating them. In DNA, the CDR3 is TGCAGCGTTTCGTGGGCAGAATACGAGCAGTACTTC. This encodes CSVSWAEYEQYF.

This clone was counted between two and nine times. The chain carries TRBV10-1 and TRBJ2-3; D is unclear. There are 14 residues in the CDR3. The ends were cut back, 3 bases at V and 2 bases at J, with 9 bases in the middle. Germline values: CDR1 WNHNN, CDR2 SYGVQD (reference sequence). CDR3 region: CASSDQQFTDTQYF. The DNA of the CDR3 is TGCGCCAGCAGTGATCAGCAGTTCACAGATACGCAGTATTTT.

The chain uses TRBV23-1 and TRBJ1-1; 9 bases map to TRBD1. TRBV23-1 is recorded as an ORF, its role being uncertain. The CDR3 is 18 amino acids. The V and J ends lost 4 bases and 0 bases, in that order; junction bases with no gene match: 12. The DNA for the CDR3 is TGCGCCAGCAGTCGCGAACGAAGAACAGGGGGCCTGAACACTGAAGCTTTCTTT. Amino acid sequence: CASSRERRTGGLNTEAFF.

This rearrangement joins TRBV7-8 to TRBJ2-5; the D gene could be TRBD1 or TRBD2 (5 bases each). This CDR3 comprises 13 residues. The V gene lost 6 bases and the J gene lost 9 bases, with 17 bases spanning the gap. The germline gives CDR1 SGHVS, CDR2 FQNEAQ. The CDR3 DNA is TGTGCCAGCAGTCTTGGGGGATTCACTCCCCAGTACTTC. Translation gives CASSLGGFTPQYF.